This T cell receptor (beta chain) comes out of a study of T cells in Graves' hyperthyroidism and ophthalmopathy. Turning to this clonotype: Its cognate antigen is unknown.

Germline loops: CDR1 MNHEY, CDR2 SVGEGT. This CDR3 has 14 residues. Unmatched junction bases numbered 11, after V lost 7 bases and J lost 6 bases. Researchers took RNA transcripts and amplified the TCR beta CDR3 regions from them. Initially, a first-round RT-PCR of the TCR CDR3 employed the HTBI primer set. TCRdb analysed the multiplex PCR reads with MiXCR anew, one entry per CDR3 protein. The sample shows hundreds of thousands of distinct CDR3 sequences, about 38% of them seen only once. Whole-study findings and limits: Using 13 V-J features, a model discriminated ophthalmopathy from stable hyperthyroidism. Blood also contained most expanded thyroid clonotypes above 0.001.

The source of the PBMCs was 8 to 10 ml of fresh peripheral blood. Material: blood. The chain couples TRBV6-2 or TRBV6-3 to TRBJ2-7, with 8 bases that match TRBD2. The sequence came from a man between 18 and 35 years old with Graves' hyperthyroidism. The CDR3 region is CASINAGRAREQYF. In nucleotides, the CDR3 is TGTGCCAGCATCAACGCCGGGAGGGCCCGCGAGCAGTACTTC.